A single sample is the source of the 12 T cell receptor beta chains below, sequenced in a study of OX40 agonist ivuxolimab in advanced cancers. Sequencing was performed with immunoSEQ multiplex PCR; in TCRdb, only in-frame clones are kept and a portion is missing. The sample lists fewer than 70,000 clones; approximately 81% were seen once. The specimen comprised CD4+ or CD8+ T cells sorted from blood, sampled in a trial of the OX40 agonist ivuxolimab. These receptor sequences come from an adult with an advanced solid tumor such as melanoma, head and neck, liver or kidney cancer.

The V and J genes are TRBV7-2 and TRBJ2-5; D gene ambiguous. CDR1 and CDR2 (germline): SGHTA, FQGNSA. CDR3 length: 12 residues. V lost 5 bases, J lost 5 bases, and 9 bases lay in between. The CDR3 coding sequence is TGTGCCAGCAGCACCTATAGGGAGACCCAGTACTTC. Translating it yields CASSTYRETQYF. The full variable domain, its missing parts supplied by reference TRBV7-2 and TRBJ2-5, is GAGVSQSPSNKVTEKGKDVELRCDPISGHTALYWYRQSLGQGLEFLIYFQGNSAPDKSGLPSDRFSAERTGGSVSTLTIQRTQQEDSAVYLCASSTYRETQYFGPGTRLLVL.

The V call is TRBV7-2, the J call TRBJ2-1; TRBD1 matches at 8 bases. V shed 6 bases, J shed 0 bases, and the junction held 10 bases outside the gene matches. The CDR3 is made up of 17 amino acids. Per the germline V gene, CDR1 is SGHTA and CDR2 is FQGNSA. The DNA for the CDR3 is TGTGCCAGCAGTCTCGGGACAGGCATAATCTCCTACAATGAGCAGTTCTTC. Translation: CASSLGTGIISYNEQFF.

The chain carries TRBV27 and TRBJ1-2, with a tentative D call TRBD1 (6 bases). Germline CDR1 is MNHEY and CDR2 is SMNVEV (reference sequence). V was pared by 5 bases and J by 14 bases, with 30 bases between. CDR3 size: 16 residues. DNA for the CDR3: TGTGCCAGCAGTAAGATCCCCAACAGGGACTCCTTATCGGGTACCTTC. This gives the protein CASSKIPNRDSLSGTF.

The V and J genes are TRBV5-4 and TRBJ1-6; a weak D match, TRBD1 (5 bases). This CDR3 has 16 residues. Germline CDR1 and CDR2: SGHNT and YYREEE (reference sequence). V lost 3 bases and J 0 bases, leaving 10 bases between the germline ends. Here the CDR3 reads CASSSHRSSYNSPLHF. The DNA for the CDR3 is TGTGCCAGCAGCTCCCACAGGAGCTCCTATAATTCACCCCTCCACTTT.

This rearrangement joins TRBV7-2 to TRBJ1-2; D is unclear. The CDR3 is 13 residues long. Germline CDR1 is SGHTA and CDR2 is FQGNSA. Trimming removed 7 bases at V and 1 base at J, with 10 bases between. The CDR3 sequence is CASTVGLNYGYTF. The CDR3 DNA is TGTGCCAGCACCGTGGGCCTTAACTATGGCTACACCTTC.

CDR3 coding DNA: TGTGCCAGCAGCTTGCGACAGAACGGTGAAGCTTTCTTT. Its translation: CASSLRQNGEAFF. The chain couples TRBV5-8 to TRBJ1-1; D might be TRBD1 (5 bases). CDR1 is SGHTS and CDR2 is YDEGEE in the germline V gene. This CDR3 comprises 13 residues. Trimming took 1 base from V and 7 from J, leaving 11 bases between them.

The genes are TRBV2 and TRBJ2-1; a weak D match, TRBD2 (6 bases). Germline CDR1 SNHLY, CDR2 FYNNEI. With 1 base removed from V and 2 bases from J, the gap between germline ends came to 9 bases. The CDR3 extends over 15 amino acids. CDR3 in amino acids: CASSEGVAAYNEQFF. CDR3 nucleotide sequence: TGTGCCAGCAGTGAAGGGGTAGCGGCCTACAATGAGCAGTTCTTC.

This chain joins TRBV12-5 and TRBJ2-1; D perhaps matches TRBD1 (6 bases). This CDR3 is 14 amino acids long. Deletions cut 6 bases from V and 6 bases from J, with 15 bases between. Germline values: CDR1 LGHNT, CDR2 FRNRAP. In DNA, the CDR3 is TGTGCTAGTGGCCTGGGGGCAGCGGTCAATGAGCAGTTCTTC. This translates into CASGLGAAVNEQFF. Complete variable domain (other parts from reference TRBV12-5 and TRBJ2-1): DARVTQTPRHKVTEMGQEVTMRCQPILGHNTVFWYRQTMMQGLELLAYFRNRAPLDDSGMPKDRFSAEMPDATLATLKIQPSEPRDSAVYFCASGLGAAVNEQFFGPGTRLTVL.

The chain combines TRBV21-1 with TRBJ1-6; TRBD1 is the table's D call and was not checked against the DNA. TRBV21-1 is given as a pseudogene. The CDR3 covers 14 residues. The CDR3 sequence: CASSKDSGNSPLHF. The DNA of the CDR3 is TGTGCCAGCAGCAAAGACAGTGGGAATTCACCCCTCCACTTT.

The chain links TRBV19 to TRBJ2-5; TRBD1 agrees at 9 bases. Germline CDR1 and CDR2: LNHDA and SQIVND (reference sequence). Trimming cost V 2 bases and J 5 bases; bases outside gene matches: 3. The CDR3 spans 14 residues. The CDR3 spells CASSITGGSETQYF. The CDR3 nucleotides read TGTGCCAGTAGTATAACAGGGGGCAGTGAGACCCAGTACTTC.

The V gene is TRBV6-5, the J gene TRBJ1-2; tentative D call: TRBD1 (6 bases). Germline values: CDR1 MNHEY, CDR2 SVGAGI. CDR3 length equals 14 residues. Trimming cost V 0 bases and J 8 bases, with 13 bases left between them. The CDR3 DNA reads as TGTGCCAGCAGTTACTCGGGGGGCCTGGAGGGCTACACCTTC. Its protein product is CASSYSGGLEGYTF.

The V call is TRBV2, the J call TRBJ1-5, with TRBD1 identical over 8 bases. CDR1 and CDR2 (germline): SNHLY, FYNNEI. V was pared by 7 bases and J by 2 bases, with 7 bases of the junction left unmatched. This CDR3 comprises 15 residues. The CDR3 DNA sequence: TGTGCCAGCAAAGCGAGGACAGGGCGCAATCAGCCCCAGCATTTT. Protein sequence: CASKARTGRNQPQHF.